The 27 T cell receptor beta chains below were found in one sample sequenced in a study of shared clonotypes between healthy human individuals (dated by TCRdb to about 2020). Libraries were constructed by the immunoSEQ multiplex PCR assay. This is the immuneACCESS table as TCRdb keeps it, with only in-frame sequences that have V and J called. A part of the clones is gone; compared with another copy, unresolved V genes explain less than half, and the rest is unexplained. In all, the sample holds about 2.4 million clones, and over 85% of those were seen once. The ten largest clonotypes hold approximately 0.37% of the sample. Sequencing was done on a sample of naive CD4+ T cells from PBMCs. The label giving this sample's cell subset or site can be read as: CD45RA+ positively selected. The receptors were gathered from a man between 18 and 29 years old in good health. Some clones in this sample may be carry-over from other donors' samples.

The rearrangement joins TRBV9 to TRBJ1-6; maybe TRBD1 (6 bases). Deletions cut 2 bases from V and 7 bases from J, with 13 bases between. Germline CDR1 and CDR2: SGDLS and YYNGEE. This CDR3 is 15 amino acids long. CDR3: CASSVGTLPNSPLHF. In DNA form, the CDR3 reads TGTGCCAGCAGCGTGGGGACACTTCCGAATTCACCCCTCCACTTT.

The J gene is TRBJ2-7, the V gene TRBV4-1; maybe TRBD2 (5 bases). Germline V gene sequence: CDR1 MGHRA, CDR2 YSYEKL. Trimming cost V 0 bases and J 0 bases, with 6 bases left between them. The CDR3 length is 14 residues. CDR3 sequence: CASSQDGSSYEQYF. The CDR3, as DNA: TGCGCCAGCAGCCAAGATGGGAGCTCCTACGAGCAGTACTTC.

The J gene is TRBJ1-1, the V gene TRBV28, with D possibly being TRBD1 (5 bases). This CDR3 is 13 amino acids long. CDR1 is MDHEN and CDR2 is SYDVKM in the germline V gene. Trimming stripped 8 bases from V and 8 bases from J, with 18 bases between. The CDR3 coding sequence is TGTGCCAGCGGGGAGGGGACTCAAATAGAAGCTTTCTTT. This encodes CASGEGTQIEAFF.

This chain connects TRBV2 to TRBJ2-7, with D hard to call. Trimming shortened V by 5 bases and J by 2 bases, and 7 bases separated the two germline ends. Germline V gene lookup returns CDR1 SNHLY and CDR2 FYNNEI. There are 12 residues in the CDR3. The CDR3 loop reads CASSIGPYEQYF. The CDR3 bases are TGTGCCAGCAGTATTGGCCCCTACGAGCAGTACTTC. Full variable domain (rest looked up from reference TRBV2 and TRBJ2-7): EPEVTQTPSHQVTQMGQEVILRCVPISNHLYFYWYRQILGQKVEFLVSFYNNEISEKSEIFDDQFSVERPDGSNFTLKIRSTKLEDSAMYFCASSIGPYEQYFGPGTRLTVT.

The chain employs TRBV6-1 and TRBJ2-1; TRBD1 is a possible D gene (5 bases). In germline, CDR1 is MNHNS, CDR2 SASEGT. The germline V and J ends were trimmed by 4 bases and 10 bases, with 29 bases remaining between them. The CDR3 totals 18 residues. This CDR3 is CASSVDTRDWLRSLEQFF. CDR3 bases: TGTGCCAGCAGTGTGGACACAAGAGACTGGCTAAGGTCCCTGGAGCAGTTCTTC.

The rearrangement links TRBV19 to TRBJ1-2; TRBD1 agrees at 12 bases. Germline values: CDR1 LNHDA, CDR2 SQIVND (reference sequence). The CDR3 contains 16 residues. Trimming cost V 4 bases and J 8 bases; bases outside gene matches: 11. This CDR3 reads CASSTTGTGGVFGYTF. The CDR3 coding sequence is TGTGCCAGTAGTACCACCGGGACAGGGGGCGTATTCGGCTACACCTTC.

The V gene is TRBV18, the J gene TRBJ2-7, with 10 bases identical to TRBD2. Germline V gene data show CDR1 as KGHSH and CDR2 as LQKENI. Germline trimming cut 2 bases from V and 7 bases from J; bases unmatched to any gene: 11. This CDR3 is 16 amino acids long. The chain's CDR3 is CASSPSILAGAREQYF. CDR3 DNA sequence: TGTGCCAGCTCACCATCAATCCTAGCGGGAGCTAGGGAGCAGTACTTC.

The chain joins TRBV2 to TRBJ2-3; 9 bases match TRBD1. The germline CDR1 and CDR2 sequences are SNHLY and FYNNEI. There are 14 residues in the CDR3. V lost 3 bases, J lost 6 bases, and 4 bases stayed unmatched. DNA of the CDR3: TGTGCCAGCAGTGATTACAGGGGGCTGGATACGCAGTATTTT. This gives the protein CASSDYRGLDTQYF.

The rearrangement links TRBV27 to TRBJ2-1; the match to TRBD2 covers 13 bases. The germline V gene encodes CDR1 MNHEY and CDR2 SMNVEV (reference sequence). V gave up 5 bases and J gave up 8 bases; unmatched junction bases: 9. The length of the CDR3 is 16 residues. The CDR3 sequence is CASSPRTSGSQYEQFF. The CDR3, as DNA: TGTGCCAGCAGTCCGCGGACTAGCGGGAGTCAGTATGAGCAGTTCTTC.

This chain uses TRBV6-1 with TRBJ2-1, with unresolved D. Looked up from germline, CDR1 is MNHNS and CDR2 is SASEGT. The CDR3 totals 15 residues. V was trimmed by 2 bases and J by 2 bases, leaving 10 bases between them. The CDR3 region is CASSEKRIPYNEQFF. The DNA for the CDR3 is TGTGCCAGCAGTGAAAAGAGAATCCCCTACAATGAGCAGTTCTTC.

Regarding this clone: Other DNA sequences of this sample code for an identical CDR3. The CDR3 sequence: CASSTTPNTEAFF. CDR3 in DNA: TGTGCCAGCAGCACCACACCGAACACTGAAGCTTTCTTT. This chain links TRBV9 with TRBJ1-1; no firm D call. Per the germline V gene, CDR1 is SGDLS and CDR2 is YYNGEE. The V gene lost 4 bases and the J gene lost 1 base, with 8 bases spanning the gap. CDR3 size: 13 residues.

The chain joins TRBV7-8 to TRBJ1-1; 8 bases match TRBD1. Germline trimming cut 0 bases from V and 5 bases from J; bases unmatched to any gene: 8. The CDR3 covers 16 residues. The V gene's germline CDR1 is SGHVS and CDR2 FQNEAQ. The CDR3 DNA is TGTGCCAGCAGCTTAGCTGGTCAGGGGGCGAATACTGAAGCTTTCTTT. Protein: CASSLAGQGANTEAFF.

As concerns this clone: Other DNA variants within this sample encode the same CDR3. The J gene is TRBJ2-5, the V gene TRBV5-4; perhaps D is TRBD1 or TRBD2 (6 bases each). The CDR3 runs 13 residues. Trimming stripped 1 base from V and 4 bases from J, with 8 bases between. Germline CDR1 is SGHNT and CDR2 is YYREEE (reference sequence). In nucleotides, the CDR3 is TGTGCCAGCAGCTTGAGGGGGGCAGAGACCCAGTACTTC. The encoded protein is CASSLRGAETQYF.

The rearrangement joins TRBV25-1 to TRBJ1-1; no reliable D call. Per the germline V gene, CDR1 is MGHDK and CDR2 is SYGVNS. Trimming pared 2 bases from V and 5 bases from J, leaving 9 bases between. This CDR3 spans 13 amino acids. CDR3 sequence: CASSERQLTEAFF. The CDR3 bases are TGTGCCAGCAGTGAACGTCAATTGACTGAAGCTTTCTTT. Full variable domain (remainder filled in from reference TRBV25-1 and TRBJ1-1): EADIYQTPRYLVIGTGKKITLECSQTMGHDKMYWYQQDPGMELHLIHYSYGVNSTEKGDLSSESTVSRIRTEHFPLTLESARPSHTSQYLCASSERQLTEAFFGQGTRLTVV.

CDR3 protein: CASSLGQSFNQPQHF. The DNA for the CDR3 is TGTGCCAGCAGCTTAGGACAGTCCTTCAATCAGCCCCAGCATTTT. The chain combines TRBV7-8 with TRBJ1-5; D is possibly TRBD1 (5 bases). The germline V gene has CDR1 SGHVS and CDR2 FQNEAQ. V was clipped by 1 base and J by 3 bases, with 10 bases between them. This CDR3 comprises 15 residues.

CDR3 coding DNA: TGTGCCAGCCCGGGGGGGGGCTCCTACAATGAGCAGTTCTTC. The encoded protein is CASPGGGSYNEQFF. The chain couples TRBV7-9 to TRBJ2-1; 8 bases are shared with TRBD2. After removal of 8 bases from V and 0 bases from J, the junction contained 3 bases not matched to a gene. The CDR3 covers 14 residues. The germline V gene has CDR1 SEHNR and CDR2 FQNEAQ (reference sequence).

CDR3 bases: TGTGCCAGCAGCAAACGCTTAACCCGACAGGGGGCGAAGATAGGGGACAGCAATCAGCCCCAGCATTTT. Translation gives CASSKRLTRQGAKIGDSNQPQHF. The genes are TRBV21-1 and TRBJ1-5; the table's D gene call, TRBD1, was not cross checked with the DNA. TRBV21-1 is deemed a pseudogene. This CDR3 spans 23 amino acids.

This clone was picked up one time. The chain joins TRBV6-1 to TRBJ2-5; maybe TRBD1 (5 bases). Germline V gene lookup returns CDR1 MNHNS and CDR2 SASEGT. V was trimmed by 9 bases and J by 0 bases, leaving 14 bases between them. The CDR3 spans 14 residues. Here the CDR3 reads CASGHLSYQETQYF. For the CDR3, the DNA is TGTGCCAGTGGACATCTGAGCTACCAAGAGACCCAGTACTTC.

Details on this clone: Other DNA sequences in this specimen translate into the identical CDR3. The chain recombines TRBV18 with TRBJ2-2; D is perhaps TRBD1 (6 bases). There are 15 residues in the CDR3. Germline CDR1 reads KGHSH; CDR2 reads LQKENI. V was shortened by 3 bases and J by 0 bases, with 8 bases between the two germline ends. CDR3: CASSPGTPNTGELFF. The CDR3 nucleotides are TGTGCCAGCTCACCTGGGACACCGAACACCGGGGAGCTGTTTTTT.

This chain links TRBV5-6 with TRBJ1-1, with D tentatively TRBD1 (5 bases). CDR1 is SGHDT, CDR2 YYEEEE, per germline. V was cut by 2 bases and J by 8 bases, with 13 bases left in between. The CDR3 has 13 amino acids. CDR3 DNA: TGTGCCAGCAGCTTCATCGAACGGGGGGAAGCTTTCTTT. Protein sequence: CASSFIERGEAFF.

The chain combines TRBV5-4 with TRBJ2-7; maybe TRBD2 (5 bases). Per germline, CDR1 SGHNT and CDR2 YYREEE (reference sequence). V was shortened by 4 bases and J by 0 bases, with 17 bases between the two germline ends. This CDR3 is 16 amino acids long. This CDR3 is CASSAAGRPGSYEQYF. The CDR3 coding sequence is TGTGCCAGCAGCGCGGCGGGCAGACCCGGCTCCTACGAGCAGTACTTC.

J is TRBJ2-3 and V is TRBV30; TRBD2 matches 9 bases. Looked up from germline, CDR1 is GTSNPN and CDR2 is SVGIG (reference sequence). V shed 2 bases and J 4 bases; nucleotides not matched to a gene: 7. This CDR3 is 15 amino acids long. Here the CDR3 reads CAWSFRGRASDTQYF. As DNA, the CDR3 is TGTGCCTGGAGTTTTCGCGGGAGGGCCTCAGATACGCAGTATTTT.

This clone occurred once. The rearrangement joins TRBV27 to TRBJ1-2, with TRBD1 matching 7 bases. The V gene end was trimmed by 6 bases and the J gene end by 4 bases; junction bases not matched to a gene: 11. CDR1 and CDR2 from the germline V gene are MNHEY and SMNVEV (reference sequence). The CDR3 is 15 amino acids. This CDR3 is CASSPRGGQSYGYTF. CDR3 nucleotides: TGTGCCAGCAGCCCCCGAGGGGGACAGAGCTATGGCTACACCTTC.

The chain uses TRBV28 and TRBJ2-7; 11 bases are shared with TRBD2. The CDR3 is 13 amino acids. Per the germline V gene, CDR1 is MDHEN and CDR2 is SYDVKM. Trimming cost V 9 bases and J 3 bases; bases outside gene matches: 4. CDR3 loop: CASLAGGGYEQYF. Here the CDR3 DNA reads TGTGCCAGTCTAGCGGGAGGAGGCTACGAGCAGTACTTC.

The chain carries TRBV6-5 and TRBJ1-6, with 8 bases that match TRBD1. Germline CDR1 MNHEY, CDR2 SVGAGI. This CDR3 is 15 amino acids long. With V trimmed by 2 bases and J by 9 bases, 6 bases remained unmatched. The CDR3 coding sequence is TGTGCCAGCAGTTACCCGGACAGGGTACGTTCACCCCTCCACTTT. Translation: CASSYPDRVRSPLHF.

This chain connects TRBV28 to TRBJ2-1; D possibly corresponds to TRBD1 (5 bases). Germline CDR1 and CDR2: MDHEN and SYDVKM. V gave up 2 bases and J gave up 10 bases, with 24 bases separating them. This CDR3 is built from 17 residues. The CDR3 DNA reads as TGTGCCAGCAGTTTAATAGTCTGGACACAAGGCCACCGGGAGCAGTTCTTC. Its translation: CASSLIVWTQGHREQFF. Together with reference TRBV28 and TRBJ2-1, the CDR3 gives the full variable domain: DVKVTQSSRYLVKRTGEKVFLECVQDMDHENMFWYRQDPGLGLRLIYFSYDVKMKEKGDIPEGYSVSREKKERFSLILESASTNQTSMYLCASSLIVWTQGHREQFFGPGTRLTVL.

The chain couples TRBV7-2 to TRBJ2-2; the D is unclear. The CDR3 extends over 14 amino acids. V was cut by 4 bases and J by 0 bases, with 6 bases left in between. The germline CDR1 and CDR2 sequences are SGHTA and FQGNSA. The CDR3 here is CASSWVTNTGELFF. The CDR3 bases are TGTGCCAGCAGCTGGGTGACGAACACCGGGGAGCTGTTTTTT.